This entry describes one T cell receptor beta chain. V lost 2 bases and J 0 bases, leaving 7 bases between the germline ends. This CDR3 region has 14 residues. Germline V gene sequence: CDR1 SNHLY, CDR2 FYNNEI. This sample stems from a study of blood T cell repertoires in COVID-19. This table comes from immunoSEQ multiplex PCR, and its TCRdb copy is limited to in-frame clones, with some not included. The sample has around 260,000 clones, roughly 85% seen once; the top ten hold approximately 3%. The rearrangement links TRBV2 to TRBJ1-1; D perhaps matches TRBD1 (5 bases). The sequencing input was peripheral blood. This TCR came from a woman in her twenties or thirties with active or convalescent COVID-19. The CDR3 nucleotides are TGTGCCAGCAGTGAAAGGGGCATGAACACTGAAGCTTTCTTT. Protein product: CASSERGMNTEAFF.